Here is one T cell receptor beta chain with its context. Libraries were prepared by immunoSEQ multiplex PCR; TCRdb keeps only in-frame clonotypes and omits some of them. The sample contains about 240,000 clones, about 83% of which appear only once. This entry is derived from a study of blood T cell repertoires in COVID-19. Study at large: Sources were T cells, B-cell-depleted T cells, or PBMCs; the material itself was cDNA or gDNA.

This clonotype was obtained from a human donor in a cohort sampled during active COVID-19. Sequencing was done on a sample of peripheral blood.

CDR3 residues: CASSPGERSEQYF. The CDR3 nucleotides are TGTGCCAGCTCACCGGGAGAGCGATCCGAGCAGTACTTC. The gene calls are TRBV18 and TRBJ2-7; D may be TRBD2 (5 bases). The V gene's germline CDR1 is KGHSH and CDR2 LQKENI. CDR3 length: 13 amino acids. The V end was cut by 3 bases, the J end by 6 bases, with 12 bases between.